This T cell receptor beta chain appears in the sequencing data of a study of T-cell memory formation after mild COVID-19. Study findings and constraints: Later expanders leaned CD4+, whereas day 15 to 85 contracting clones were balanced CD4/CD8. Memory from before infection featured some responding clones, which suggests cross-reactive memory joined. Clones which contracted sat mainly in CM and EM if CD4+, and in EMRA if CD8+.

5'RACE with constant-segment primers yielded barcoded, UMI-tagged TCR alpha and TCR beta cDNA libraries. TCRdb independently ran MiXCR on the 5' RACE reads; one entry per CDR3 protein. The sample records 140,000 to 150,000 distinct CDR3 sequences, approximately 26% being singletons. The CDR3 is made up of 14 amino acids. CDR1 is SEHNR and CDR2 is FQNEAQ in the germline V gene (reference sequence). J was trimmed by 0 bases and V by 9 bases; bases with no gene match: 6. Comments on this clonotype: Its antigen is not known.

Source material: PBMCs or a T cell subset sorted from them (not recorded which). The chain recombines TRBV7-9 with TRBJ2-5; 8 bases agree with TRBD2. This sequence originates from an adult woman who had mild COVID-19 (a few samples of this study predate the infection). Cell type and time point are not known. The CDR3 sequence: CASTRGGDQETQYF. As DNA, the CDR3 is TGTGCCAGTACTCGGGGGGGCGACCAAGAGACCCAGTACTTC.